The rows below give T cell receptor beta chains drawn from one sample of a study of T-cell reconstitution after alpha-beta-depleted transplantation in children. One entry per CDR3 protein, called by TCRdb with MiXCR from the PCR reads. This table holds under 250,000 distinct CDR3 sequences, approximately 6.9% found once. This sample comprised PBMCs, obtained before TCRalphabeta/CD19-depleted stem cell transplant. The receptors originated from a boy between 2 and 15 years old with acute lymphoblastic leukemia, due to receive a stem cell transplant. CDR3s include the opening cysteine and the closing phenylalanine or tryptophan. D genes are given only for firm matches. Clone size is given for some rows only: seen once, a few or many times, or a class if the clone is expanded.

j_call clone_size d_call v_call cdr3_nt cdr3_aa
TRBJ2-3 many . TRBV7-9 TGTGCCAGCAGCTTACGGGAGGTCACGGGGGCTGGAGATACGCAGTATTTT CASSLREVTGAGDTQYF
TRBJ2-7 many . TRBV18 TGTGCCAGCTCACCAGGGACCGACGGAAACGAGCAGTACTTC CASSPGTDGNEQYF
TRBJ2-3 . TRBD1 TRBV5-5 TGTGCCAGCAGCTTGGGACAGGGGGCATCAGATACGCAGTATTTT CASSLGQGASDTQYF
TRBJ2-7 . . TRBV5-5 TGTGCCAGCAGCTCTGAAACATGGACAGTGGAGGTTGGCGAGCAGTACTTC CASSSETWTVEVGEQYF
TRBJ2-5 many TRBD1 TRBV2 TGTGCCAGCAGTGATGACAGGGTGGAGTTC CASSDDRVEF
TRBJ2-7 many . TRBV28 TGTGCCAGCGTCGCCAGTACCTACGAGCAGTACTTC CASVASTYEQYF
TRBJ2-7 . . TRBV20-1 TGCAGTGCTAGAGATCTAAGTCTTCTCTACGAGCAGTACTTC CSARDLSLLYEQYF
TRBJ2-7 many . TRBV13 TGTGCCAGCAGCCTAGGCCTCGGCGAGCAGTACTTC CASSLGLGEQYF
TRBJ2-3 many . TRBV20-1 TGCAGCTATATCTGGGATACGCAGTATTTT CSYIWDTQYF
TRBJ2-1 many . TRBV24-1 TGTGCCACCAGTGACAGGGGTACGGATGAGCAGTTCTTC CATSDRGTDEQFF
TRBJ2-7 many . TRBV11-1 TGTGCCAGCAGCAGGCGAGACAGGAACGAGCAGTACTTC CASSRRDRNEQYF
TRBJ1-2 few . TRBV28 TGTGCCAGCAGTCCCCTAGCCCTTGGCTATGGCTACACCTTC CASSPLALGYGYTF
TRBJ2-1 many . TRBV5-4 TGTGCCAGCAGCTTGGATGTGGGAGTAAGCGGCAAGCAGTTCTTC CASSLDVGVSGKQFF
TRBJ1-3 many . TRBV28 TGTGCCAGCGACGGGAGGGACCCACTCTCTGGAAACACCATATATTTT CASDGRDPLSGNTIYF
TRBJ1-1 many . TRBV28 TGTGCCAGCAGTTTCGTTCAGGGGACTGAAGCTTTCTTT CASSFVQGTEAFF
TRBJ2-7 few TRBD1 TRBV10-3 TGTGCCATCAGAGAAGGAGACAGGGTCTACGAGCAGTACTTC CAIREGDRVYEQYF
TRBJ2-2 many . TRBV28 TGTGCCAGCAGTTTATCAAGGGGGTCGAACACCGGGGAGCTGTTTTTT CASSLSRGSNTGELFF
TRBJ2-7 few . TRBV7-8 TGTGCCAGCAGCCCTAGGGCCAGACTCTACGAGCAGTACTTC CASSPRARLYEQYF
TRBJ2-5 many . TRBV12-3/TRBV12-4 TGTGCCAGCATCCAGTTCGGAGTGGGGGAGACCCAGTACTTC CASIQFGVGETQYF
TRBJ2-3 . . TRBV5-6 TGTGCCAGCAGTCCCGGGCCTAGCCTCACATACACAGATACGCAGTATTTT CASSPGPSLTYTDTQYF
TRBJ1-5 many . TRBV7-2 TGTGCCAGCAGTTACCGGGGAGGGTGGGAGAGTCAGCCCCAGCATTTT CASSYRGGWESQPQHF
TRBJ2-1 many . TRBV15 TGTGCCACCAGCAGAGATCCCCTCCAGGGCCTGTTCTTC CATSRDPLQGLFF
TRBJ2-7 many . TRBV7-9 TGTGCCAGCAGCTTAGATTGGTCCTACGAGCAGTACTTC CASSLDWSYEQYF
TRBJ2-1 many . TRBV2 TGTGCCAGCAGTGCTAGGACCGGTAATGAGCAGTTCTTC CASSARTGNEQFF
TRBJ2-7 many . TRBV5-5 TGTGCCAGCACCCGCCCCGCCTACGAGCAGTACTTC CASTRPAYEQYF
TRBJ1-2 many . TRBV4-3 TGCGCCAGCAGCCAGGAGGTGGACTATGGCTACACCTTC CASSQEVDYGYTF
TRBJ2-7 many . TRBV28 TGTGCCAGCAGTCCAGGGGGGGGTCCCTACGAGCAGTACTTC CASSPGGGPYEQYF
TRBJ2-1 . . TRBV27 TGTGCCAGCAGTTTACGCGAGCAGTTCTTC CASSLREQFF
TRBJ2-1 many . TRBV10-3 TGTGCCACTACCGGGACCGAGTACAATGAGCAGTTCTTC CATTGTEYNEQFF
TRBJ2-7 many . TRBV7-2 TGTGCCAGCAGCTCCCGGACCCCGTACTACGAGCAGTACTTC CASSSRTPYYEQYF
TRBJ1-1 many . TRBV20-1 TGCAGTGCTAGAGATCCTCGGAGGAACACTGAAGCTTTCTTT CSARDPRRNTEAFF
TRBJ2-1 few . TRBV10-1 TGCGCCAGCAGTGAGACGGGGACCGCCAATGAGCAGTTCTTC CASSETGTANEQFF
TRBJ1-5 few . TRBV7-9 TGTGCCAGCAGCTGGGGCGGGACCAAGAATCAGCCCCAGCATTTT CASSWGGTKNQPQHF
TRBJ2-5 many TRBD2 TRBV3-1 TGTGCCAGCAGCCAAGGGGTAGCGGGTAGCGTAGAAGAGACCCAGTACTTC CASSQGVAGSVEETQYF
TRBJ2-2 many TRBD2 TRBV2 TGTGCCAGCAGGAAACTAGCGGGGTCGGGTGGGAAGCTGTTTTTT CASRKLAGSGGKLFF
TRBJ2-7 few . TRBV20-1 TGCAGTGCTAGACGACAGCAATACGAGCAGTACTTC CSARRQQYEQYF
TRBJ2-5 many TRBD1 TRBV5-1 TGCGCCAGCAGCGAAGGGACAGGGACCCAGTACTTC CASSEGTGTQYF
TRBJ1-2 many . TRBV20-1 TGCAGTGCCGCCGGAGATGGCTACACCTTC CSAAGDGYTF
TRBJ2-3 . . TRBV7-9 TGTGCCAGCATCGAGGAGGGTGGGACAGATACGCAGTATTTT CASIEEGGTDTQYF
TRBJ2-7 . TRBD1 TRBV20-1 TGCAGTGCTCCCACACGACAGGGAGACCGAAGGCAGTACTTC CSAPTRQGDRRQYF
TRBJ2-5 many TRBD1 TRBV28 TGTGCCAGCAGCCTCAGGACAGGGTACCAAGAGACCCAGTACTTC CASSLRTGYQETQYF
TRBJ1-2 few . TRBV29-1 TGCAGCGTTGACCCGGACAGCTATGGCTACACCTTC CSVDPDSYGYTF
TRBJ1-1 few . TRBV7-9 TGTGCCAGCAGCCCGCCTACGTTCCAGGGACCCATCACTGAAGCTTTCTTT CASSPPTFQGPITEAFF
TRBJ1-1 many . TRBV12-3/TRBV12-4 TGTGCCAGCAGTTTAGCGACTAGTACTGAAGCTTTCTTT CASSLATSTEAFF
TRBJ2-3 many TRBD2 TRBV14 TGTGCCAGCAGCCAAGATCTGGGACTAGCGTATAACACAGATACGCAGTATTTT CASSQDLGLAYNTDTQYF
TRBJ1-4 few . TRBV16 TGTGCCAGCAGCGGATACCGTGTAACTAATGAAAAACTGTTTTTT CASSGYRVTNEKLFF
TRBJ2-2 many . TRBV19 TGTGCCAGTAGTATGTTCGGCGTAGGCGGAACGTCGCCCGGGGAGCTGTTTTTT CASSMFGVGGTSPGELFF
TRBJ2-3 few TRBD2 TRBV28 TGTGCCAGCAGCCCCGGGACTAGTCGCACAGATACGCAGTATTTT CASSPGTSRTDTQYF
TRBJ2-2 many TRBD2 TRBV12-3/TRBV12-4 TGTGCCAGCAATGTGTGGCTAGCGGGATCGGCCGGGGAGCTGTTTTTT CASNVWLAGSAGELFF
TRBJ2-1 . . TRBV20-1 TGCAGTGCCCACAAGGGCGGCAATGAGCAGTTCTTC CSAHKGGNEQFF
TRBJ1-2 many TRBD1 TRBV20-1 TGCAGTGCTGGACAGGGGGCCGACTATGGCTACACCTTC CSAGQGADYGYTF
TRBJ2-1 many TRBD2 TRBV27 TGTGCCAGCGCCGGGACTAGCGGTTTCAATGAGCAGTTCTTC CASAGTSGFNEQFF
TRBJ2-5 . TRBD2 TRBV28 TGTGCCAGCAGTGCGACTAGCGGGGTGACAGAGACCCAGTACTTC CASSATSGVTETQYF
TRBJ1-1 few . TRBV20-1 TGCAGTGCTAGCGATAATGGACGGGCGGACACTGAAGCTTTCTTT CSASDNGRADTEAFF
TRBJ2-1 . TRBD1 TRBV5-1 TGCGCCAGCAGCGCCGGGGACAGAAACAATGAGCAGTTCTTC CASSAGDRNNEQFF
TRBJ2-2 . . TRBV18 TGTGCCAGCTCACCAGACATACAAACGAACACCGGGGAGCTGTTTTTT CASSPDIQTNTGELFF
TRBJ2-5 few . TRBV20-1 TGCAGTGCTAGAGGCTCGACATTGGAGACCCAGTACTTC CSARGSTLETQYF
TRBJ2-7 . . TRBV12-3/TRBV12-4 TGTGCCAGCAGGGCCAAGGACGAGCAGTACTTC CASRAKDEQYF
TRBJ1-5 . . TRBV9 TGTGCCAGCAGCGTAGGGGGGGCCGGCAATCAGCCCCAGCATTTT CASSVGGAGNQPQHF